These T cell receptor beta chains were read from a single sample in a study of blood T cell repertoires in COVID-19. TCRdb's table, derived via immunoSEQ multiplex PCR, lists solely in-frame clones and lacks some. The sample includes about 180,000 clones, approximately 87% of them seen just once. The sequenced sample was peripheral blood. All receptors derive from a woman in her 70s with COVID-19, enrolled during active disease. The CDR3 runs from the conserved cysteine through the conserved F or W. A D gene is named only where the DNA matches it firmly. Expanded clones get a size class; other rows say once, few or many, or leave the size out.

>16|TRBJ2-2|-|TRBD2|TRBV6-5
CASSYSSGVNTGELFF
TGTGCCAGCAGTTACTCTAGCGGGGTAAACACCGGGGAGCTGTTTTTT
>15|TRBJ2-7|few|-|TRBV7-2
CASSPIYTGSYEQYF
TGTGCCAGCAGTCCAATCTATACAGGGTCGTACGAGCAGTACTTC
>15|TRBJ1-4|-|-|TRBV4-1
CASSQTLRGNEKLFF
TGCGCCAGCAGCCAAACACTCCGGGGGAATGAAAAACTGTTTTTT
>13|TRBJ1-1|-|-|TRBV7-8
CASSLNEDTEAFF
TGTGCCAGCAGCTTAAACGAGGACACTGAAGCTTTCTTT
>15|TRBJ1-2|-|TRBD1|TRBV7-2
CASSLATGSAYGYTF
TGTGCCAGCAGCTTGGCGACAGGGTCGGCCTATGGCTACACCTTC
>16|TRBJ2-1|-|TRBD2|TRBV9
CASSVDPAGDRDEQFF
TGTGCCAGCAGCGTAGATCCGGCGGGAGATCGGGATGAGCAGTTCTTC
>15|TRBJ1-5|-|-|TRBV19
CASSIVHRGNQPQHF
TGTGCCAGTAGTATAGTGCACAGGGGCAATCAGCCCCAGCATTTT
>17|TRBJ2-1|-|TRBD2|TRBV3-1/TRBV3-2
CASSQVMVAGDNNEQFF
TGTGCCAGCAGCCAAGTGATGGTAGCGGGAGATAACAATGAGCAGTTCTTC
>15|TRBJ1-2|-|TRBD1|TRBV2
CASSRDRGSNYGYTF
TGTGCCAGCAGCCGGGACAGGGGGAGCAACTATGGCTACACCTTC
>16|TRBJ2-2|-|-|TRBV7-3
CASSPSGSVDTGELFF
TGTGCCAGCAGCCCTTCGGGTAGCGTAGATACCGGGGAGCTGTTTTTT
>16|TRBJ2-1|-|TRBD2|TRBV7-6
CASSLQREGRNNEQFF
TGTGCCAGCAGCTTGCAGCGGGAGGGCCGGAACAATGAGCAGTTCTTC
>15|TRBJ2-1|-|-|TRBV7-9
CASSPRGNSYNEQFF
TGTGCCAGCAGCCCGCGGGGAAATAGCTACAATGAGCAGTTCTTC
>13|TRBJ1-2|-|-|TRBV9
CASSPGLDYGYTF
TGTGCCAGCAGCCCCGGTCTGGACTATGGCTACACCTTC
>18|TRBJ2-1|-|TRBD2|TRBV7-2
CASSLESALIAGNNEQFF
TGTGCCAGCAGCTTAGAATCCGCCCTGATAGCGGGGAACAATGAGCAGTTCTTC
>14|TRBJ1-1|once|TRBD1|TRBV7-9
CASSRTGVVTEAFF
TGTGCCAGCAGCCGGACAGGGGTGGTCACTGAAGCTTTCTTT
>15|TRBJ2-3|-|TRBD2|TRBV7-2
CASSNLAGATDTQYF
TGTGCCAGCAGCAATCTAGCGGGGGCCACAGATACGCAGTATTTT
>15|TRBJ2-3|-|TRBD1|TRBV6-2/TRBV6-3
CASSYSDRDTDTQYF
TGTGCCAGCAGTTACTCGGACAGGGACACAGATACGCAGTATTTT
>13|TRBJ2-7|-|-|TRBV27
CASSLSPRYEQYF
TGTGCCAGCAGTTTATCTCCGCGATACGAGCAGTACTTC
>12|TRBJ2-1|-|TRBD2|TRBV28
CASSLGGSGRVF
TGTGCCAGCAGTTTAGGGGGTAGCGGGAGGGTCTTC
>14|TRBJ1-1|-|-|TRBV7-2
CASSLALPGSEAFF
TGTGCCAGCAGCTTAGCGCTCCCAGGGTCTGAAGCTTTCTTT
>15|TRBJ2-1|-|TRBD1|TRBV6-5
CASRTDRESYNEQFF
TGTGCCAGCAGAACGGACAGGGAGTCCTACAATGAGCAGTTCTTC
>14|TRBJ2-3|-|TRBD2|TRBV4-2
CASRGLAVTDTQYF
TGTGCCAGCAGAGGACTAGCGGTCACAGATACGCAGTATTTT
>17|TRBJ1-3|-|-|TRBV2
CASSEGRSSSFGNTIYF
TGTGCCAGCAGTGAAGGAAGGTCTAGTTCATTTGGAAACACCATATATTTT
>14|TRBJ1-5|-|TRBD1|TRBV5-1
CASSSGTANQPQHF
TGCGCCAGCAGCTCCGGGACAGCTAATCAGCCCCAGCATTTT
>14|TRBJ2-5|-|TRBD2|TRBV20-1
CSASHSGSLKTQYF
TGCAGTGCTAGTCATAGCGGGAGTCTGAAGACCCAGTACTTC
>13|TRBJ2-5|-|-|TRBV5-4
CASSPAVQETQYF
TGTGCCAGCAGCCCCGCGGTCCAAGAGACCCAGTACTTC
>14|TRBJ1-5|-|-|TRBV4-1
CASSQIRDNQPQHF
TGCGCCAGCAGCCAAATCAGGGACAATCAGCCCCAGCATTTT
>15|TRBJ2-1|-|-|TRBV11-3
CASSLSGAGLGEQFF
TGTGCCAGCAGCTTATCCGGTGCGGGTCTTGGTGAGCAGTTCTTC
>15|TRBJ2-1|-|TRBD2|TRBV4-2
CASSLRLAANNEQFF
TGTGCCAGCAGCCTTAGACTAGCGGCAAACAATGAGCAGTTCTTC
>14|TRBJ2-3|-|-|TRBV24-1
CATRGGFGTDTQYF
TGTGCCACCAGGGGGGGATTTGGAACAGATACGCAGTATTTT
>16|TRBJ2-3|-|TRBD2|TRBV11-2
CASSSQTSGNTDTQYF
TGTGCCAGCAGCTCGCAGACTAGCGGAAACACAGATACGCAGTATTTT
>17|TRBJ2-1|-|-|TRBV7-9
CASSPLGTRSWINEQFF
TGTGCCAGCAGCCCCCTTGGTACTAGATCATGGATCAATGAGCAGTTCTTC
>16|TRBJ1-6|-|-|TRBV30
CAWSVSTWTSTSPLHF
TGTGCCTGGAGTGTCTCTACTTGGACTTCAACTTCACCCCTCCACTTT
>16|TRBJ2-1|-|TRBD2|TRBV5-5
CASSLPGGSIYNEQFF
TGTGCCAGCAGCTTGCCCGGCGGGAGTATCTACAATGAGCAGTTCTTC
>15|TRBJ1-2|few|-|TRBV5-6
CASSPGGGVDYGYTF
TGTGCCAGCAGCCCAGGCGGGGGGGTCGACTATGGCTACACCTTC
>15|TRBJ1-2|-|-|TRBV4-3
CASSQDPGAGYGYTF
TGCGCCAGCAGCCAAGATCCGGGAGCAGGCTATGGCTACACCTTC
>14|TRBJ1-3|-|-|TRBV2
CASSHDISGNTIYF
TGTGCCAGCAGTCACGACATCTCTGGAAACACCATATATTTT
>16|TRBJ2-7|-|TRBD2|TRBV27
CASSYRRASGWSEQYF
TGTGCCAGCAGTTATAGAAGGGCTAGCGGGTGGTCCGAGCAGTACTTC
>16|TRBJ2-2|once|TRBD1|TRBV9
CASSVVQGAGTGELFF
TGTGCCAGCAGCGTAGTACAGGGGGCAGGTACCGGGGAGCTGTTTTTT
>16|TRBJ2-1|-|TRBD2|TRBV19
CASSITAGGLYNEQFF
TGTGCCAGTAGTATAACAGCGGGAGGACTCTACAATGAGCAGTTCTTC
>14|TRBJ2-1|few|TRBD2|TRBV4-2
CASSQGGSYNEQFF
TGTGCCAGCAGCCAAGGCGGGAGCTACAATGAGCAGTTCTTC
>13|TRBJ2-5|-|-|TRBV5-4
CASSRYNQETQYF
TGTGCCAGCAGCCGATACAACCAAGAGACCCAGTACTTC
>13|TRBJ1-2|-|-|TRBV7-9
CASSQIRGAGYTF
TGTGCCAGCAGCCAAATCAGGGGAGCTGGCTACACCTTC
>14|TRBJ2-2|few|TRBD2|TRBV19
CASSLAGVTGELFF
TGTGCCAGTAGTCTAGCGGGAGTCACCGGGGAGCTGTTTTTT
>15|TRBJ1-6|-|TRBD1|TRBV6-5
CASSRQGSGNSPLHF
TGTGCCAGCAGCCGACAGGGATCCGGCAATTCACCCCTCCACTTT
>15|TRBJ2-5|once|-|TRBV9
CASSVLQGTQETQYF
TGTGCCAGCAGCGTCCTACAGGGCACTCAAGAGACCCAGTACTTC
>12|TRBJ2-2|-|-|TRBV5-1
CASSHYTGELFF
TGCGCCAGCAGCCATTACACCGGGGAGCTGTTTTTT
>17|TRBJ2-1|-|-|TRBV21-1
CASSKGPGESSYNEQFF
TGTGCCAGCAGCAAAGGCCCCGGGGAGAGCTCCTACAATGAGCAGTTCTTC
>17|TRBJ2-1|-|TRBD2|TRBV7-8
CASSLPRSGRNYNEQFF
TGTGCCAGCAGCTTACCTCGGAGCGGGAGAAACTACAATGAGCAGTTCTTC
>15|TRBJ2-7|once|TRBD1|TRBV28
CASSRSGTGYYEQYF
TGTGCCAGCAGTCGATCCGGGACAGGATACTACGAGCAGTACTTC
>16|TRBJ2-3|-|-|TRBV28
CASSSVVTTFTDTQYF
TGTGCCAGCAGCTCTGTAGTGACTACATTCACAGATACGCAGTATTTT
>15|TRBJ2-1|once|TRBD2|TRBV7-2
CASRIATSGRDEQFF
TGTGCCAGCAGGATAGCGACTAGCGGGAGGGATGAGCAGTTCTTC
>16|TRBJ1-3|few|TRBD1|TRBV5-1
CASSLGTAYSGNTIYF
TGCGCCAGCAGCTTAGGGACAGCCTACTCTGGAAACACCATATATTTT
>13|TRBJ2-1|-|-|TRBV10-1
CASSGQPYNEQFF
TGCGCCAGCAGCGGACAGCCCTACAATGAGCAGTTCTTC
>15|TRBJ1-2|-|-|TRBV6-5
CASSYSNRDPGGYTF
TGTGCCAGCAGTTACTCCAACAGGGACCCCGGTGGCTACACCTTC
>15|TRBJ2-6|-|TRBD2|TRBV19
CASRGGSAGANVLTF
TGTGCCAGCCGGGGGGGATCGGCTGGGGCCAACGTCCTGACTTTC
>16|TRBJ1-1|-|TRBD1|TRBV6-1
CASSENLAGGRTEAFF
TGTGCCAGCAGTGAGAACCTAGCAGGGGGAAGGACTGAAGCTTTCTTT